A selection of T cell receptor beta chains follows, all from one sample in a study of T-cell memory formation after mild COVID-19. TCRdb reprocessed the 5' RACE reads via MiXCR and lists one record per CDR3 protein. The sample comprises about 15,000 distinct CDR3 sequences, approximately 23% of which are singletons, and 60% to 70% rests with the top ten. The sequenced material came from PBMCs or a T cell subset sorted from them (not recorded which). Every receptor here comes from a man aged 18 to 35 who had mild COVID-19 (a few samples of this study predate the infection). Cell type and time point are not known. Each CDR3 is given with its conserved first and last residue. A D gene is named only where the DNA matches it firmly. Clone sizes are given selectively: once, few, many, or a class where the clone is expanded.

>TRBD1|TRBJ2-3|NA|TRBV6-6|20
TGTGCCAGCAGTTACGCCATCCGGGACAGGGGACGCCCCTTCACAGATACGCAGTATTTT
CASSYAIRDRGRPFTDTQYF
>NA|TRBJ2-1|few|TRBV28|14
TGTGCCAGCAGTGCCCCGGGCTTTCTCAATGAGCAGTTCTTC
CASSAPGFLNEQFF
>NA|TRBJ1-1|few|TRBV2|12
TGTGCCAGCAGTGGACGGGGGAGTGAAGCTTTCTTT
CASSGRGSEAFF
>TRBD1|TRBJ2-7|many|TRBV18|13
TGTGCCAGCTCATCAACAGGGGTTAGCGAGCAGTACTTC
CASSSTGVSEQYF
>NA|TRBJ2-3|NA|TRBV5-1|14
TGCGCCAGCAGCCCCGGGAGTCTCTCAGATACGCAGTATTTT
CASSPGSLSDTQYF
>NA|TRBJ1-2|many|TRBV12-3/TRBV12-4|15
TGTGCCAGCAGTTTAAAGCCTGTGGGGCGAACGGGCTACACCTTC
CASSLKPVGRTGYTF
>NA|TRBJ2-1|many|TRBV19|15
TGTGCCAGTAGTATCCGGGACACCTCCTACAATGAGCAGTTCTTC
CASSIRDTSYNEQFF
>NA|TRBJ1-2|NA|TRBV18|17
TGTGCCAGCTCACCGACGAACAGGGTTACCCCTAACTATGGCTACACCTTC
CASSPTNRVTPNYGYTF
>NA|TRBJ2-6|many|TRBV5-1|18
TGCGCCAGCAGACATCCACAACTCGGGCAGGCCGGGGCCAACGTCCTGACTTTC
CASRHPQLGQAGANVLTF
>NA|TRBJ2-1|many|TRBV7-2|13
TGTGCCAGTCCGGGGTTAGCCTACAATGAGCAGTTCTTC
CASPGLAYNEQFF
>NA|TRBJ2-7|NA|TRBV20-1|13
TGCAGTGCTAGTCAGGGCAGAATCTACGAGCAGTACTTC
CSASQGRIYEQYF
>NA|TRBJ2-6|many|TRBV6-5|17
TGTGCCAGCAGTTACCAGCCCAGAGGCTCTGGGGCCAACGTCCTGACTTTC
CASSYQPRGSGANVLTF
>NA|TRBJ2-3|NA|TRBV7-8|16
TGTGCCAGCAGCCTAAGGCGGGGACCTAGCACAGATACGCAGTATTTT
CASSLRRGPSTDTQYF
>NA|TRBJ2-2|many|TRBV10-3|14
TGTGCCAGTGCGGGCAGCAACCCCACCGGGGAGCTGTTTTTT
CASAGSNPTGELFF
>NA|TRBJ2-5|NA|TRBV12-3/TRBV12-4|14
TGTGCCAGCAGTTATTGGGAAGGGCGAGGGACCCAGTACTTC
CASSYWEGRGTQYF
>TRBD2|TRBJ2-3|few|TRBV5-4|16
TGTGCCAGCAGCAGGACTAGCGGGGGCCGCACAGATACGCAGTATTTT
CASSRTSGGRTDTQYF
>TRBD2|TRBJ2-3|few|TRBV5-1|16
TGCGCCAGCAGCTTGGTAGGGACTAGCGGCACAGATACGCAGTATTTT
CASSLVGTSGTDTQYF
>TRBD1|TRBJ2-1|NA|TRBV5-6|16
TGTGCCAGCAGCCGGGGACAGGGGGTGAGCTACAATGAGCAGTTCTTC
CASSRGQGVSYNEQFF
>TRBD2|TRBJ2-1|many|TRBV5-1|16
TGCGCCAGCAGCGCTAGACTAGCGGGGGAGGGGAATGAGCAGTTCTTC
CASSARLAGEGNEQFF
>TRBD2|TRBJ2-2|many|TRBV29-1|17
TGCAGCGTTACCTTAGAGCGGGGGACTCCCGAAACCGGGGAGCTGTTTTTT
CSVTLERGTPETGELFF
>TRBD2|TRBJ2-5|NA|TRBV18|16
TGTGCCAGCTCACCACCCCAGCGGGGGGATTTAGAGACCCAGTACTTC
CASSPPQRGDLETQYF
>NA|TRBJ2-3|NA|TRBV7-6|14
TGTGCCAGCAGCTTAGTCCCGGGGAGCGGTACGCAGTATTTT
CASSLVPGSGTQYF
>TRBD1|TRBJ2-5|many|TRBV7-9|18
TGTGCCAGCAGCCTCCTACAACGACAGGGGTCCAAAAGAGGGACCCAGTACTTC
CASSLLQRQGSKRGTQYF
>NA|TRBJ2-1|many|TRBV29-1|12
TGCAGCGTTGAAGGCCCTGGGATTGAGCAGTTCTTC
CSVEGPGIEQFF
>NA|TRBJ2-1|many|TRBV5-1|15
TGCGCCAGCAGCTTGGCAGTACTTTCTCACAATGAGCAGTTCTTC
CASSLAVLSHNEQFF
>NA|TRBJ2-1|many|TRBV5-6|16
TGTGCCAGCACCTGGGGCCGGGGGCTTCAATCATGGGAGCAGTTCTTC
CASTWGRGLQSWEQFF
>NA|TRBJ2-7|few|TRBV27|12
TGTGCCAGCGGAAGGCCGGGGGACGAGCAGTACTTC
CASGRPGDEQYF
>NA|TRBJ2-5|NA|TRBV7-2|13
TGTGCCAGCAGCTTAAGCACGAAGGAGACCCAGTACTTC
CASSLSTKETQYF
>TRBD2|TRBJ2-4|medium-sized|TRBV7-9|15
TGTGCCAGCAGCTTAGTGCAGCGGGGAAAAAACATTCAGTACTTC
CASSLVQRGKNIQYF
>NA|TRBJ2-1|many|TRBV4-1|18
TGCGCCAGCAGCCAAGATCATAGTCCCCCTAGCTCCTACAATGAGCAGTTCTTC
CASSQDHSPPSSYNEQFF
>NA|TRBJ2-5|many|TRBV5-1|15
TGCGCCAGCAGGCACGTCACGGATTACCAAGAGACCCAGTACTTC
CASRHVTDYQETQYF
>TRBD2|TRBJ2-4|many|TRBV7-9|17
TGTGCCAGCAGCGGAGGCCTGACTAGCTTTGCCAAAAACATTCAGTACTTC
CASSGGLTSFAKNIQYF
>NA|TRBJ2-7|many|TRBV3-1|17
TGTGCCAGCAGCCAAGACCCGTTATGGGGGTTCTCCTACGAGCAGTACTTC
CASSQDPLWGFSYEQYF
>NA|TRBJ1-2|many|TRBV5-1|13
TGCGCCAGCAGCCCCGGGGAGGCTAGGGGCTACACCTTC
CASSPGEARGYTF
>TRBD1|TRBJ2-2|many|TRBV6-5|17
TGTGCCAGCAGTTACTCGAGCTGGGACAGGGGGCCCGGGGAGCTGTTTTTT
CASSYSSWDRGPGELFF
>TRBD2|TRBJ2-1|NA|TRBV24-1|16
TGTGCCACCAGTGATTTGGGGGCGGGGGGCCAGAATGAGCAGTTCTTC
CATSDLGAGGQNEQFF
>TRBD2|TRBJ2-3|NA|TRBV4-3|17
TGCGCCAGCAGCCAAGGTCCAGCGGGACCCAGCACAGATACGCAGTATTTT
CASSQGPAGPSTDTQYF
>NA|TRBJ2-5|many|TRBV10-2|11
TGCGCCAGCGTTCGGGAAGAGACCCAGTACTTC
CASVREETQYF